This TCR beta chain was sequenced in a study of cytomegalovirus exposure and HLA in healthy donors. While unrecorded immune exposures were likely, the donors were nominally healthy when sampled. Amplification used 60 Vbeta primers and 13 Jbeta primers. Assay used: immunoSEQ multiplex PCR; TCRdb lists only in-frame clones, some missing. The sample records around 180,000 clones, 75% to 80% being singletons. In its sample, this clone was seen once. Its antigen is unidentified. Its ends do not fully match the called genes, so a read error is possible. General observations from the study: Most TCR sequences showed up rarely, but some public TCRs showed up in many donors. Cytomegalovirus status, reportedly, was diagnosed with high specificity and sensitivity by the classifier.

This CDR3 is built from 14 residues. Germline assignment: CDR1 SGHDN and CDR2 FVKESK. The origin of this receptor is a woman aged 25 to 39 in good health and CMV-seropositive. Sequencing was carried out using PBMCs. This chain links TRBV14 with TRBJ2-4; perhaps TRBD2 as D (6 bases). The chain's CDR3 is CASSLGLKGTTREF. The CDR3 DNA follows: TGTGCCAGCAGCCTGGGACTCAAGGGGACGACTCGGGAATTC.